This T cell receptor beta chain was sequenced for a study of blood T cell repertoires in COVID-19. Assay used: immunoSEQ multiplex PCR; TCRdb lists only in-frame clones, some missing. Here the sample spans 300,000 or so clones, approximately 90% being singletons. Germline V lookup: CDR1 MNHEY, CDR2 SVGAGI. V lost 2 bases, J lost 4 bases, and 7 bases stayed unmatched. The CDR3 covers 15 residues. The gene calls are TRBV6-5 and TRBJ2-7, with 8 nucleotides matching TRBD1. The clonotype originates from a woman aged 30 to 39 who had recovered from COVID-19. Sequenced input: PBMCs or T cells enriched from blood (not recorded which). In DNA, the CDR3 is TGTGCCAGCAGTTACAGTGCAGGGGGCGTATACGAGCAGTACTTC. Amino acid sequence: CASSYSAGGVYEQYF.